This is a list of T cell receptor beta chains from one sample in a study of OX40 agonist ivuxolimab in advanced cancers. Assay: immunoSEQ multiplex PCR; the TCRdb copy retains only in-frame clones and omits some. Here the sample spans around 94,000 clones, about 92% being singletons. The input for sequencing was CD4+ or CD8+ T cells sorted from blood, taken in a trial of the OX40 agonist ivuxolimab. The receptor source for this set is an adult with an advanced solid tumor such as melanoma, head and neck, liver or kidney cancer. Both conserved end residues are part of each CDR3. The order of the fields is clone size, D gene, V gene, J gene, CDR3 protein, CDR3 DNA. A D gene is named only where the DNA matches it firmly. Clone size is shown for a subset of rows, as once, few, many or a class of expanded clone.

size: NA; D: NA; V: TRBV11-2; J: TRBJ2-1; CDR3: CASSGSYNEQFF; DNA: TGTGCCAGCAGCGGGTCTTACAATGAGCAGTTCTTC
size: NA; D: TRBD1; V: TRBV5-1; J: TRBJ2-7; CDR3: CASSSGQGPYEQYF; DNA: TGCGCCAGCAGCTCGGGACAGGGGCCCTACGAGCAGTACTTC
size: NA; D: TRBD1; V: TRBV6-5; J: TRBJ1-1; CDR3: CASSYSLQGLTEAFF; DNA: TGTGCCAGCAGTTACTCCCTACAGGGGTTAACTGAAGCTTTCTTT
size: NA; D: TRBD2; V: TRBV27; J: TRBJ2-1; CDR3: CASSLGTSGTNEQFF; DNA: TGTGCCAGCAGTTTAGGGACTAGCGGTACCAATGAGCAGTTCTTC
size: NA; D: TRBD1; V: TRBV6-1; J: TRBJ2-5; CDR3: CASSESQGARAFGETQYF; DNA: TGTGCCAGCAGTGAATCGCAGGGGGCGAGGGCATTCGGGGAGACCCAGTACTTC
size: NA; D: NA; V: TRBV2; J: TRBJ1-1; CDR3: CASSGPRAMNTEAFF; DNA: TGTGCCAGCAGTGGACCCAGGGCTATGAACACTGAAGCTTTCTTT
size: NA; D: NA; V: TRBV7-6; J: TRBJ1-6; CDR3: CASSPGGQTPLHF; DNA: TGTGCCAGCAGCCCGGGGGGTCAGACACCCCTCCACTTT
size: NA; D: NA; V: TRBV6-5; J: TRBJ1-1; CDR3: CASSYEGPNTEAFF; DNA: TGTGCCAGCAGTTACGAGGGCCCGAACACTGAAGCTTTCTTT
size: NA; D: TRBD2; V: TRBV9; J: TRBJ2-5; CDR3: CASSVIGGEQETQYF; DNA: TGTGCCAGCAGCGTAATCGGGGGGGAACAAGAGACCCAGTACTTC
size: NA; D: TRBD1; V: TRBV27; J: TRBJ2-7; CDR3: CASSPGQGTDEQYF; DNA: TGTGCCAGCAGTCCAGGACAGGGTACAGACGAGCAGTACTTC
size: NA; D: TRBD2; V: TRBV27; J: TRBJ2-1; CDR3: CASSSGGYYNEQFF; DNA: TGTGCCAGCAGTTCCGGGGGGTATTACAATGAGCAGTTCTTC
size: NA; D: NA; V: TRBV5-6; J: TRBJ1-2; CDR3: CASSLLAGQLAYGYTF; DNA: TGTGCCAGCAGCTTGCTGGCCGGGCAGCTTGCCTATGGCTACACCTTC
size: NA; D: TRBD2; V: TRBV5-6; J: TRBJ2-3; CDR3: CASSWTSADTQYF; DNA: TGTGCCAGCAGCTGGACTAGCGCAGATACGCAGTATTTT
size: NA; D: NA; V: TRBV6-6; J: TRBJ1-3; CDR3: CASSYSSGNTIYF; DNA: TGTGCCAGCAGTTACTCGAGCGGAAACACCATATATTTT
size: NA; D: NA; V: TRBV9; J: TRBJ1-1; CDR3: CASSTPGDTEAFF; DNA: TGTGCCAGCAGCACACCAGGGGACACTGAAGCTTTCTTT
size: NA; D: NA; V: TRBV30; J: TRBJ2-3; CDR3: CAWSGGESTDTQYF; DNA: TGTGCCTGGAGTGGAGGGGAGAGCACAGATACGCAGTATTTT
size: NA; D: NA; V: TRBV27; J: TRBJ2-1; CDR3: CASSLVQSSYNEQFF; DNA: TGTGCCAGCAGTTTAGTACAAAGCTCCTACAATGAGCAGTTCTTC
size: NA; D: NA; V: TRBV2; J: TRBJ2-3; CDR3: CASSEGQGITDTQYF; DNA: TGTGCCAGCAGTGAGGGCCAGGGCATTACAGATACGCAGTATTTT
size: NA; D: TRBD2; V: TRBV7-6; J: TRBJ2-1; CDR3: CASSLLVGLGGNEQFF; DNA: TGTGCCAGCAGCTTACTAGTGGGACTAGGGGGCAATGAGCAGTTCTTC
size: NA; D: NA; V: TRBV7-2; J: TRBJ2-3; CDR3: CASSPFGPRDTQYF; DNA: TGTGCCAGCAGCCCGTTCGGACCCCGGGATACGCAGTATTTT
size: NA; D: NA; V: TRBV6-6; J: TRBJ2-7; CDR3: CASSRPSANSYEQYF; DNA: TGTGCCAGCAGTCGCCCTAGCGCTAACTCCTACGAGCAGTACTTC
size: NA; D: NA; V: TRBV25-1; J: TRBJ2-2; CDR3: CASCHYTGELFF; DNA: TGTGCCAGCTGCCATTACACCGGGGAGCTGTTTTTT
size: NA; D: NA; V: TRBV11-3; J: TRBJ2-7; CDR3: CASSLVSRSSCNEQYF; DNA: TGTGCCAGCAGCTTAGTTTCCCGCAGTAGTTGCAACGAGCAGTACTTC
size: NA; D: NA; V: TRBV11-2; J: TRBJ1-3; CDR3: CASSLWTVGPSPGNTIYF; DNA: TGTGCCAGCAGCTTATGGACAGTAGGCCCTTCTCCCGGAAACACCATATATTTT
size: once; D: NA; V: TRBV4-1; J: TRBJ2-3; CDR3: CASSPGGYTQYF; DNA: TGCGCCAGCAGCCCGGGTGGATATACGCAGTATTTT
size: NA; D: NA; V: TRBV30; J: TRBJ2-7; CDR3: CAWSHGEGQKEQYF; DNA: TGTGCCTGGAGTCACGGTGAGGGTCAGAAAGAGCAGTACTTC
size: NA; D: NA; V: TRBV19; J: TRBJ2-7; CDR3: CASSMGYEQYF; DNA: TGTGCCAGTAGTATGGGCTACGAGCAGTACTTC
size: NA; D: TRBD1; V: TRBV6-1; J: TRBJ1-1; CDR3: CASSFWTGPDTEAFF; DNA: TGTGCCAGCAGTTTCTGGACAGGGCCGGACACTGAAGCTTTCTTT
size: once; D: TRBD1; V: TRBV29-1; J: TRBJ1-3; CDR3: CSVTPRGLENTIYF; DNA: TGCAGCGTTACACCCAGGGGGCTTGAAAACACCATATATTTT
size: NA; D: NA; V: TRBV9; J: TRBJ1-1; CDR3: CASSVVPAMNTEAFF; DNA: TGTGCCAGCAGCGTAGTCCCAGCGATGAACACTGAAGCTTTCTTT
size: NA; D: NA; V: TRBV10-1; J: TRBJ1-1; CDR3: CASSAGAGTEAFF; DNA: TGCGCCAGCAGTGCTGGGGCGGGGACTGAAGCTTTCTTT
size: NA; D: NA; V: TRBV27; J: TRBJ1-5; CDR3: CASSLIGASNQPQHF; DNA: TGTGCCAGCAGTTTAATCGGCGCAAGCAATCAGCCCCAGCATTTT
size: NA; D: NA; V: TRBV19; J: TRBJ1-5; CDR3: CASSIGEGDQPQHF; DNA: TGTGCCAGTAGTATAGGTGAAGGGGATCAGCCCCAGCATTTT
size: once; D: NA; V: TRBV27; J: TRBJ2-7; CDR3: CASSHRMLSYEQYF; DNA: TGTGCCAGCAGCCACAGGATGCTCTCCTACGAGCAGTACTTC
size: NA; D: NA; V: TRBV6-1; J: TRBJ1-3; CDR3: CASSDRTIPGNTIYF; DNA: TGTGCCAGCAGTGACAGGACCATCCCTGGAAACACCATATATTTT
size: NA; D: NA; V: TRBV27; J: TRBJ2-3; CDR3: CASNPVGSTDTQYF; DNA: TGTGCCAGCAACCCCGTGGGGTCCACAGATACGCAGTATTTT
size: NA; D: TRBD2; V: TRBV9; J: TRBJ2-5; CDR3: CASSATSGGSQETQYF; DNA: TGTGCCAGCAGCGCTACTAGCGGGGGGAGTCAAGAGACCCAGTACTTC
size: NA; D: NA; V: TRBV9; J: TRBJ2-3; CDR3: CASSEDGTSTDTQYF; DNA: TGTGCCAGCAGCGAAGACGGAACTAGCACAGATACGCAGTATTTT
size: NA; D: TRBD1; V: TRBV6-5; J: TRBJ2-7; CDR3: CASSSWTGNSYEQYF; DNA: TGTGCCAGCAGTTCCTGGACAGGGAACTCCTACGAGCAGTACTTC
size: NA; D: TRBD2; V: TRBV7-2; J: TRBJ2-7; CDR3: CASSLTSGRASEQYF; DNA: TGTGCCAGCAGCTTAACTAGCGGGAGGGCCAGCGAGCAGTACTTC
size: NA; D: NA; V: TRBV5-1; J: TRBJ1-1; CDR3: CASGRLATEAFF; DNA: TGCGCCAGCGGGCGTTTGGCCACTGAAGCTTTCTTT
size: NA; D: NA; V: TRBV19; J: TRBJ2-3; CDR3: CASSTGAGFTDTQYF; DNA: TGTGCCAGTAGTACAGGTGCAGGCTTCACAGATACGCAGTATTTT
size: NA; D: NA; V: TRBV19; J: TRBJ1-1; CDR3: CASSAGQIEAFF; DNA: TGTGCCAGTAGTGCCGGACAGATTGAAGCTTTCTTT
size: NA; D: NA; V: TRBV6-5; J: TRBJ2-1; CDR3: CASSLGGGLDNEQFF; DNA: TGTGCCAGCAGTCTAGGGGGAGGGTTGGACAATGAGCAGTTCTTC
size: NA; D: NA; V: TRBV27; J: TRBJ1-5; CDR3: CASSFWGHQPQHF; DNA: TGTGCCAGCAGTTTCTGGGGGCATCAGCCCCAGCATTTT
size: NA; D: TRBD1; V: TRBV7-8; J: TRBJ1-5; CDR3: CASSLGQGSNQPQHF; DNA: TGTGCCAGCAGCTTAGGACAGGGTAGCAATCAGCCCCAGCATTTT
size: NA; D: NA; V: TRBV12-5; J: TRBJ1-2; CDR3: CASGLVDRSYGYTF; DNA: TGTGCTAGTGGTTTGGTAGACAGGAGCTATGGCTACACCTTC
size: NA; D: NA; V: TRBV12-5; J: TRBJ1-4; CDR3: CASGPTAATNEKLFF; DNA: TGTGCTAGTGGCCCAACCGCGGCAACTAATGAAAAACTGTTTTTT
size: NA; D: NA; V: TRBV6-5; J: TRBJ2-1; CDR3: CASSYSPGTLHFF; DNA: TGTGCCAGCAGTTACTCGCCCGGGACACTCCACTTCTTC